This T cell receptor beta chain stems from a study of cytomegalovirus exposure and HLA in healthy donors (dated by TCRdb to about 2017). Looking at the study overall: An earlier analysis of a few hundred of the donors reported approximately 300 Gb of sequence data and 95 million to 130 million unique TCR beta sequences obtained from around 190 million T cells. Approximately 330 gigabases of sequencing data and around 90 million unique TCR sequences made up an early release that covered over 550 HLA-typed donors. Of the roughly 400 genotyped donors, around 81% fell in the genetic ancestry cluster associated with self-reported Caucasian donors. The study aimed to test whether cataloging public T cell receptors could reveal signatures of past pathogen exposure. The T cell repertoires of under 750 subjects were profiled by immunosequencing and related to cytomegalovirus serostatus. A separate validation cohort of about 110 different subjects was used in addition to the roughly 700-subject first cohort. To predict cytomegalovirus infection status, the study brought together high-throughput TCR immunosequencing, statistical association of individual TCRs with disease status, and machine learning. To study patterns of TCR occurrence, a later analysis re-analyzed previously published TCR beta repertoires from around 660 donors and added high-resolution HLA genotyping. Rather than using new phenotypic data, the later analysis identified candidate immune exposures from TCR beta sequences and from how often those sequences occurred across donors. To decide whether each TCR beta V gene segment behaved as functional or pseudogenic, an earlier analysis of some 600 of the donors relied on high-throughput TCR beta sequencing. Donor age, sex, ethnicity and CMV serostatus were compiled alongside the repertoire data. A later genetic analysis took genome-wide SNP genotypes for about 60% of the roughly 670 donors and used that subset as a discovery cohort. All discovery cohort repertoires had been generated using a single sequencing platform. HLA typing covered class I and class II loci at four-digit resolution. Typing coverage varied by locus: about 629-640 donors for A, B, C, DRB1 and DQB1; some 520 for DQA1; more than 600 for DPA1; around 450 for DPB1. Four or five DR-DQ haplotypes were handled as single units for association and clustering because linkage in the cohort was strong. Among 300 to 450 genotyped donors of the cohort, an average of approximately 230,000 unique TCR beta nucleotide sequences were sequenced per donor, 15% to 20% of them non-productive.

Results the study describes overall, beyond this receptor: In a later analysis, several top co-occurrence clusters were reported to appear linked to parvovirus B19, influenza, CMV and Epstein-Barr virus. A later analysis found that most CMV-associated TCR beta chains appeared HLA-restricted, with HLA associations seemingly driven largely by CMV exposure. Sequencing depth was assumed to be roughly uniform across donors in the presence/absence analyses, though that assumption may not hold. A later analysis associated about 18,000 TCR beta sequences with specific HLA alleles at a false discovery rate of 0.05. Across donors, most TCR sequences were observed very rarely, whereas some public TCRs were present in many individuals. In both the original and validation cohorts, the classifier was reported to diagnose cytomegalovirus status with high specificity and sensitivity. Immune exposure information for the cohort was limited to CMV serostatus. Because the 87-base-pair reads could not distinguish some IMGT-functional V segments, including TRBV6-2 and TRBV6-3, those segments were excluded. This cohort had only TCR beta chains sequenced, and the lack of alpha or paired-chain data limited which features could be detected. A group of highly shared sequence variants was considered likely to be a technical artifact of the sequencing pipeline. When HLA alleles, especially DR and DQ, strongly co-occurred, TCR associations were difficult to assign to individual alleles. According to the authors, the approach could potentially be generalized to other disease states and immunological phenotypes. Correlated functional status among segregating V segments might reflect linkage disequilibrium, but an unknown experimental factor could not be ruled out. In the study, around 160 TCR beta chains were listed as associated with cytomegalovirus. A few of the identified cytomegalovirus-associated TCR beta chains were confirmed in vitro to be specific for cytomegalovirus antigens. V-gene and J-gene trimming of TCR beta chains was associated with a missense DCLRE1C variant in a later genetic analysis, and the association was replicated in an independent cohort. In a later analysis, the rate of TCR association differed among HLA loci, with DRB1 alleles having the most associated TCRs and HLA-C alleles having the fewest. In a later genetic analysis, fewer N-insertions in productive TCRs were reported among donors in an Asian-associated ancestry cluster than the roughly 700-donor mean. Roughly 17 rarely observed V segments, including chromosome 9 orphons, were excluded from the earlier analysis of just under 600 of the donors because counts were too low. A further reported finding was that TCR beta sequences accurately predicted the HLA-A and HLA-B alleles for most subjects in the first cohort. In an earlier analysis of about 600 of the donors, most TCR beta V segments appeared in productive rearrangements about 87% or about 30% of the time, broadly matching IMGT annotations. Compared with equally common non-associated chains, HLA-associated TCR beta chains in a later analysis were more clonally expanded and had lower generation probabilities. Because HLA typing was missing for some donors at each locus, association tests included only the typed subset.

The cohort consisted of fewer than 700 healthy bone marrow donors. At the time of sampling, every cohort member was nominally healthy, though immune exposures that went unrecorded were likely present. The donor was CMV seronegative and was included in the group of around 320 seronegative cohort members. A peripheral blood sample was provided by each donor, and peripheral blood mononuclear cells were used for TCR beta sequencing. The Qiagen DNeasy Blood Extraction Kit was used to extract genomic DNA from the blood cell samples. The cysteine opens and the phenylalanine closes a CDR3 of 14 amino acids. This entry keeps only the CDR3 DNA: 42 bases, framed from base 1. Ends trimmed: V by 5 bases, J by 5 bases; bases unmatched to a gene: 6. The CDR1 and CDR2 encoded by the germline V gene (reference sequence) are PRHDT and FYEKMQ. The method behind the library was the immunoSEQ multiplex PCR assay. The multiplex PCR relied on a mix of 60 forward primers for TCR Vbeta segments and 13 reverse primers for TCR Jbeta segments. Amplification of the CDR3 region of rearranged TCR beta genes was performed with a multiplex PCR assay on genomic DNA. The Illumina HiSeq System was used to sequence the amplified TCR beta libraries as 87-base-pair reads. Concerning the study's data processing: A later analysis counted about 80 million unique TCR beta chains across the 650 to 800 repertoires, and approximately 11 million of these chains were shared by at least two donors. Raw reads were error-corrected and collapsed into unique sequences by a nearest-neighbor algorithm in which closely related sequences were merged to remove PCR and sequencing errors. CDR3 sequences were aligned to IMGT reference sequences to assign V, D and J gene segments. For a sequence to be retained, at least a six-nucleotide match to both a V gene segment and a J gene segment was required. A rearrangement was called productive if the CDR3 had no stop codons and remained in frame with V and J, and every other rearrangement was called non-productive. CDR3 was defined by IMGT convention, running from the second conserved V-encoded cysteine to the conserved J-encoded phenylalanine. The earlier analysis of 587 of the donors excluded sequences that lacked an unambiguous match to a single V gene segment. An earlier analysis of fewer than 650 of the donors classified V segments as functional when productive rearrangements were above 56.7% and as segregating when the standard deviation between donors was above 5%. A statistical classification framework was developed to diagnose cytomegalovirus status using the catalog of TCR beta chain sequences. In a later analysis, V and J genes were assigned by comparing TCR nucleotide sequences against IMGT/GENE-DB human TR gene sequences. The TCRdist pipeline was used in a later analysis to assign CDR3 sequences and most-parsimonious VDJ recombination scenarios. In a later analysis, each TCR beta chain was defined by its CDR3 amino acid sequence together with its V-gene family, and reads without a unique V-gene family were excluded. In a later analysis, around 650 highly shared, low-generation-probability nucleotide sequences were removed to address suspected cross-contamination and a sequencing artifact. In a later analysis, a clonal expansion index for each public chain was calculated from normalized within-repertoire ranks of inferred template counts. A later analysis computed generation probabilities with a VDJ recombination model fitted to out-of-frame rearrangements, and checked the results against IGoR. Hypergeometric tests were used in a later analysis to score TCR-TCR, TCR-HLA and TCR-CMV co-occurrence, with a repertoire-size bias correction applied to the TCR pairs. To estimate false discovery rates, a later analysis permuted the HLA or CMV assignments 20 times. In a later analysis, co-occurring TCRs were grouped using DBSCAN, with TCRdist sequence similarity added in when clustering inside HLA-allele-positive subsets. Repertoires with fewer than 30,000 or more than 120,000 public chains were left out of co-occurrence clustering, as were about 5 repertoires with anomalous nucleotide sharing. Drawn from immuneACCESS, this table holds only the in-frame rearrangements with V and J called that TCRdb kept. Clones are partly lost; checked studies trace under half to an unresolved V gene and leave the rest unexplained. Clonal size and the V and J genes are those of that table, whereas D and trimming came from the DNA. Recorded for this sample are about 160,000 clones; roughly 80% of them occurred a single time. 2% to 2.5% of the sample comes from the top ten.

A word on this clone: Its antigen specificity is not known. No much larger clonotype is one base removed from it; base qualities were not supplied.

The sequence joins TRBV13 to TRBJ1-1, with TRBD1 identical over 9 junction bases. The specimen sequenced was PBMCs. The clonotype originates from a female donor in good health and CMV-seronegative. The CDR3 reads CASSVGQGRTEAFF. In nucleotide form, the sequence is TGTGCCAGCAGCGTCGGACAGGGGCGGACTGAAGCTTTCTTT.